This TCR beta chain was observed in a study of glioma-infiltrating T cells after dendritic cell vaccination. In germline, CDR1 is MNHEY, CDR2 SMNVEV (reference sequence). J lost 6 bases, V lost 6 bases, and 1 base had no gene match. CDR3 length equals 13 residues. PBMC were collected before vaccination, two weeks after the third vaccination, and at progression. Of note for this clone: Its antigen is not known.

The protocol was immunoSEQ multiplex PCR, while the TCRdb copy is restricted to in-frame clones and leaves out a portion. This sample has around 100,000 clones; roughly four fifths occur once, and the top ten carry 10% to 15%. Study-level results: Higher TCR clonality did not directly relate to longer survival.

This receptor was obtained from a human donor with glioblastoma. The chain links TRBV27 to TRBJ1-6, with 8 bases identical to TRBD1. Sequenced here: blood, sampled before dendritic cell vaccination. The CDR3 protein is CASRGTGNSPLHF. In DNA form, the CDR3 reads TGTGCCAGCAGAGGGACAGGTAATTCACCCCTCCACTTT.